This TCR beta chain is drawn from a study of blood T cell repertoires in COVID-19. Someone with COVID-19 had been met by exposed participants within 2 weeks before study entry. The protocol was immunoSEQ multiplex PCR, while the TCRdb copy is restricted to in-frame clones and leaves out a portion. This table has approximately 260,000 clones, approximately 85% appearing once. The germline V gene encodes CDR1 MGHDK and CDR2 SYGVNS. The CDR3 loop spans 13 amino acids. With 5 bases clipped from V and 3 bases from J, the junction kept 3 bases outside the gene matches. This rearrangement joins TRBV25-1 to TRBJ2-7; 8 nucleotides agree with TRBD1. The clonotype originates from a woman in her 50s who had been exposed to COVID-19. The material sequenced was PBMCs or T cells enriched from blood (not recorded which). CDR3 amino acids: CASSRTGHYEQYF. For the CDR3, the DNA is TGTGCCAGCAGTAGGACAGGGCACTACGAGCAGTACTTC.